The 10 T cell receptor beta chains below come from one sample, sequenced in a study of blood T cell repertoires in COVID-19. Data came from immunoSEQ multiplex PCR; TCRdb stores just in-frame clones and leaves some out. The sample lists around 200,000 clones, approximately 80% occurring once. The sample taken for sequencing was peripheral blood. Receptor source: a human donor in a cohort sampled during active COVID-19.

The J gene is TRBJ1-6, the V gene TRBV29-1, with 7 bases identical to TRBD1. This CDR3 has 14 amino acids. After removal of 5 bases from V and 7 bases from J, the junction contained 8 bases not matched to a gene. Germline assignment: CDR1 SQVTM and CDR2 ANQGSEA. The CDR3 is CSVMTGKENSPLHF. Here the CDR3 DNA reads TGCAGCGTTATGACAGGGAAGGAGAATTCACCCCTCCACTTT.

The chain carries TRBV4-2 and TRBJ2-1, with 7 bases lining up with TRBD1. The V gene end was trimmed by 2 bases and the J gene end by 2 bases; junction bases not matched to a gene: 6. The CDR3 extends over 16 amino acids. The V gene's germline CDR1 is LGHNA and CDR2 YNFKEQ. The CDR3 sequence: CASSQQVGGPYNEQFF. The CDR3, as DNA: TGTGCCAGCAGCCAACAGGTAGGGGGCCCCTACAATGAGCAGTTCTTC.

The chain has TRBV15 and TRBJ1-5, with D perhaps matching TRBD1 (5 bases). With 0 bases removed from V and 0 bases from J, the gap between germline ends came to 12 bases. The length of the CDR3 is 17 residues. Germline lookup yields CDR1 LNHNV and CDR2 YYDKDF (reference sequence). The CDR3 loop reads CATSRDRWGVSNQPQHF. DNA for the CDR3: TGTGCCACCAGCAGAGATAGGTGGGGGGTTAGCAATCAGCCCCAGCATTTT.

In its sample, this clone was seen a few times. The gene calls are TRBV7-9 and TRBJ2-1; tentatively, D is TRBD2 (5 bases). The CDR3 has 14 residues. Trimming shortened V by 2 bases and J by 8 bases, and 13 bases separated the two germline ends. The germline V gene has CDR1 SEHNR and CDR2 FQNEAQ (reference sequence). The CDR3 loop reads CASSLSSQEDEQFF. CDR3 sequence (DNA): TGTGCCAGCAGCTTATCCAGCCAGGAGGATGAGCAGTTCTTC. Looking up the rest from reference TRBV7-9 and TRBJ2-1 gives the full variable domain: DTGVSQNPRHKITKRGQNVTFRCDPISEHNRLYWYRQTLGQGPEFLTYFQNEAQLEKSRLLSDRFSAERPKGSFSTLEIQRTEQGDSAMYLCASSLSSQEDEQFFGPGTRLTVL.

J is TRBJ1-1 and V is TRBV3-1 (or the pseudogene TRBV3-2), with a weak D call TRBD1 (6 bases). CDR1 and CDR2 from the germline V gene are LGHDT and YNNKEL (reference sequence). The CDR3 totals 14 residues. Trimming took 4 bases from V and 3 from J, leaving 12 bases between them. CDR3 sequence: CASSLYRVDTEAFF. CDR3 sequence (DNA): TGTGCCAGCAGCCTGTACAGGGTGGACACTGAAGCTTTCTTT.

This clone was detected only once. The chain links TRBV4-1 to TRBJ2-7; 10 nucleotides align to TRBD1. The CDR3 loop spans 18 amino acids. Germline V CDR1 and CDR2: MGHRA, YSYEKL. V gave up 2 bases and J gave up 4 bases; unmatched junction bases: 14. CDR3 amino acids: CASSQIPSPGQGFYEQYF. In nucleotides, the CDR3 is TGCGCCAGCAGCCAAATACCTTCCCCGGGACAGGGGTTTTACGAGCAGTACTTC.

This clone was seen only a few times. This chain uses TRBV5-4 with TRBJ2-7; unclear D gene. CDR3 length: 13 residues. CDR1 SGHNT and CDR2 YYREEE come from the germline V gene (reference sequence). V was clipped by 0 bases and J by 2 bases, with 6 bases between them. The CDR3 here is CASSLAPAYEQYF. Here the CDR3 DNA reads TGTGCCAGCAGCTTGGCCCCTGCCTACGAGCAGTACTTC.

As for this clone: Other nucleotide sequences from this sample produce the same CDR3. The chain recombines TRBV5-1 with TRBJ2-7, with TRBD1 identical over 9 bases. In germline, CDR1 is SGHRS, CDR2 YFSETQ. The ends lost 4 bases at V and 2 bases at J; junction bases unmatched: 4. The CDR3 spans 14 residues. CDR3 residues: CASSPGQGPYEQYF. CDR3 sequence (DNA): TGCGCCAGCAGCCCGGGACAGGGTCCCTACGAGCAGTACTTC. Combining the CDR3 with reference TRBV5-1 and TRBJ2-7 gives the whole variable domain KAGVTQTPRYLIKTRGQQVTLSCSPISGHRSVSWYQQTPGQGLQFLFEYFSETQRNKGNFPGRFSGRQFSNSRSEMNVSTLELGDSALYLCASSPGQGPYEQYFGPGTRLTVT.

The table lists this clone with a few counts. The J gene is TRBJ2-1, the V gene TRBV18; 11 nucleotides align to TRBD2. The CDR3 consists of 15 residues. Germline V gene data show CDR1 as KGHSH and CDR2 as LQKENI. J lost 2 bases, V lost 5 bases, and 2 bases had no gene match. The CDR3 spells CASSVAGGPYNEQFF. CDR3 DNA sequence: TGTGCCAGCTCAGTAGCGGGGGGGCCCTACAATGAGCAGTTCTTC. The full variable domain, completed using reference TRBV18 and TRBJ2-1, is NAGVMQNPRHLVRRRGQEARLRCSPMKGHSHVYWYRQLPEEGLKFMVYLQKENIIDESGMPKERFSAEFPKEGPSILRIQQVVRGDSAAYFCASSVAGGPYNEQFFGPGTRLTVL.

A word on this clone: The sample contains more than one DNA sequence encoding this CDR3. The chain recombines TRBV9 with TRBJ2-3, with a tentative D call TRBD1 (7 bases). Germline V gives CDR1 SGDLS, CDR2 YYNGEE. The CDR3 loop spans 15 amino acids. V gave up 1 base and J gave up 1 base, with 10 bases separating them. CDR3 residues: CASSVSGGRTDTQYF. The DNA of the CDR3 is TGTGCCAGCAGCGTATCAGGGGGGCGCACAGATACGCAGTATTTT.